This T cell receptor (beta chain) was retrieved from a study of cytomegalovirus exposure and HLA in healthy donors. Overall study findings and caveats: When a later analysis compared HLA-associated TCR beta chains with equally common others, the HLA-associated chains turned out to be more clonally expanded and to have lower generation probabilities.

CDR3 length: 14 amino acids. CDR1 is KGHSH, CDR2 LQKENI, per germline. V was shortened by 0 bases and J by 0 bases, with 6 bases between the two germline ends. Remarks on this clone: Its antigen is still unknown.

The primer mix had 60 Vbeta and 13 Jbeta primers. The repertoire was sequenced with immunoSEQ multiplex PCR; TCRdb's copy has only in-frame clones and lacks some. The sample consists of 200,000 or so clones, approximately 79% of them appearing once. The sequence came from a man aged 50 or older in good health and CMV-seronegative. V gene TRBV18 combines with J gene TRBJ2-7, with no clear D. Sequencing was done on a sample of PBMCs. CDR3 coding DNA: TGTGCCAGCTCACCACCCCGTCCCTCCTACGAGCAGTACTTC. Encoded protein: CASSPPRPSYEQYF.